Listed below are T cell receptor beta chains from one sample, sequenced in a study of shared clonotypes between healthy human individuals. TCRdb's table, derived via immunoSEQ multiplex PCR, lists solely in-frame clones and lacks some. Of some 2,100,000 clones in the sample, approximately 94% were seen once. Source material: naive CD4+ T cells sorted from blood. These receptor sequences come from a man aged 18 to 29 in good health. The CDR3 runs from the conserved cysteine through the conserved F or W. D genes are given only for firm matches. Clone size appears in some rows only: once, few, many, or a class for an expanded clone.

clone_size | j_call | d_call | v_call | cdr3_nt | cdr3_aa
- | TRBJ1-3 | - | TRBV19 | TGTGCCAGTACCAGAAGGCAGGACTCTGGAAACACCATATATTTT | CASTRRQDSGNTIYF
- | TRBJ2-5 | - | TRBV10-3 | TGTGCCATCAGGGGGGGTCATGAGGAGACCCAGTACTTC | CAIRGGHEETQYF
- | TRBJ2-7 | - | TRBV11-1 | TGTGCCAGCAGCCTTCGGGCAGGAGAGCAGTACTTC | CASSLRAGEQYF
once | TRBJ2-1 | TRBD2 | TRBV10-3 | TGTGCCATCAGTGAACGGGGGGGGCCTAAGAATGAGCAGTTCTTC | CAISERGGPKNEQFF
- | TRBJ2-7 | - | TRBV4-1 | TGCGCCAGCAGCCAAGGTGTAGGCAGCTCCTACGAGCAGTACTTC | CASSQGVGSSYEQYF
- | TRBJ1-2 | - | TRBV4-3 | TGCGCCAGCAGCCAAGATATAGGCTATGGCTACACCTTC | CASSQDIGYGYTF
- | TRBJ2-2 | - | TRBV2 | TGTGCCAGCAGTCCCACCGGGGAGCTGTTTTTT | CASSPTGELFF
- | TRBJ1-5 | - | TRBV6-6 | TGTGCCAGCCGCTTAACTAATCAGCCCCAGCATTTT | CASRLTNQPQHF
- | TRBJ2-5 | - | TRBV7-2 | TGTGCCAGCACTTATAGGGGCGGGATAGGCTTGGAGACCCAGTACTTC | CASTYRGGIGLETQYF
- | TRBJ1-2 | - | TRBV27 | TGTGCCAGCAGTTCTACAGGCCCCTATGGCTACACCTTC | CASSSTGPYGYTF
- | TRBJ2-5 | - | TRBV5-1 | TGCGCCAGCAGCTTGTCAGGGATGGGGCAAGAGACCCAGTACTTC | CASSLSGMGQETQYF
once | TRBJ2-7 | - | TRBV20-1 | TGCAGTGCTAGGCGCTACGAGCAGTACTTC | CSARRYEQYF
- | TRBJ2-1 | TRBD1 | TRBV6-4 | TGTGCCAGCCCGGACAGGACCTACAATGAGCAGTTCTTC | CASPDRTYNEQFF
few | TRBJ2-7 | - | TRBV4-1 | TGCGCCAGCAGCCCGCAACAGGGCAGGGAGCAGTACTTC | CASSPQQGREQYF
- | TRBJ2-1 | TRBD2 | TRBV12-5 | TGTGCTAGTGGCCCTAGCGGGAGGGCCAACAATGAGCAGTTCTTC | CASGPSGRANNEQFF
- | TRBJ2-1 | - | TRBV11-3 | TGTGCCAGGACAGAACAGTTCTTC | CARTEQFF
once | TRBJ2-5 | - | TRBV7-2 | TGTGCCAGCAGACGTGCCGGGACACGCCAAGAGACCCAGTACTTC | CASRRAGTRQETQYF
- | TRBJ2-1 | - | TRBV11-2 | TGTGCCAGCAGCCCCCGTGTTGAGGAGGGAGCTCGAAATGAGCAGTTCTTC | CASSPRVEEGARNEQFF
- | TRBJ1-5 | - | TRBV28 | TGTGCCAGCAGTCTCCGGGGCAACCAGGGCAATCAGCCCCAGCATTTT | CASSLRGNQGNQPQHF
- | TRBJ2-7 | TRBD2 | TRBV5-1 | TGCGCCAGCAGCATGACTAGCGGGACGTACGAGCAGTACTTC | CASSMTSGTYEQYF
- | TRBJ2-7 | - | TRBV5-1 | TGCGCCAGCAGCTTGGGACCCGAAAGTTACGAGCAGTACTTC | CASSLGPESYEQYF
- | TRBJ2-3 | - | TRBV30 | TGTGCCTGGAGTGTACGCAGCACAGATACGCAGTATTTT | CAWSVRSTDTQYF
- | TRBJ1-1 | - | TRBV2 | TGTGCCAGCAGCCCTCTCGGGGACACTGAAGCTTTCTTT | CASSPLGDTEAFF